This T cell receptor (beta chain) was profiled in a study of beta chain features in type 1 diabetes. Reverse transcribing all isolated RNA meant expressed TCRB transcripts were sequenced. The repertoire was sequenced with immunoSEQ multiplex PCR; TCRdb's copy has only in-frame clones and lacks some. The sample yields more than 250,000 clones, 13% to 15% seen once. This clone was seen only once. Its cognate antigen is unknown. V was shortened by 4 bases and J by 5 bases, with 20 bases between the two germline ends. The CDR3 runs to 16 residues. The germline V gene has CDR1 MDHEN and CDR2 SYDVKM. Study-wide points: Patients with Type 1 diabetes showed moderately but significantly shorter TCRB CDR3s in all four CD4+ subsets.

The sequenced material came from naive CD4+ T cells from blood. This clonotype was sampled from a young man with type 1 diabetes. The chain employs TRBV28 and TRBJ2-5; D unclear. CDR3 loop: CASSSPHSPRTETQYF. As DNA, the CDR3 is TGTGCCAGCAGTTCTCCCCACAGTCCCCGTACGGAGACCCAGTACTTC. Using reference TRBV28 and TRBJ2-5 for the parts outside the CDR3, the full variable domain is DVKVTQSSRYLVKRTGEKVFLECVQDMDHENMFWYRQDPGLGLRLIYFSYDVKMKEKGDIPEGYSVSREKKERFSLILESASTNQTSMYLCASSSPHSPRTETQYFGPGTRLLVL.